What follows are 32 T cell receptor beta chains derived from one specimen sequenced in a study of beta chain features in type 1 diabetes. Investigators reverse transcribed all isolated RNA, so they sequenced expressed TCRB transcripts. Only in-frame clones appear in the TCRdb table, and some are missing; sequencing was by immunoSEQ multiplex PCR. The profile shows around 450,000 clones, approximately 10% of them singletons. Sequenced sample: naive CD4+ T cells from blood. The receptors derive from a woman between 18 and 29 years old in good health.

The chain combines TRBV2 with TRBJ2-7; 9 nucleotides align to TRBD1. From germline, CDR1 is SNHLY and CDR2 FYNNEI. V shed 6 bases and J 5 bases; nucleotides not matched to a gene: 5. The CDR3 loop spans 13 amino acids. For the CDR3, the DNA is TGTGCCAGCAGGCGGACAGGGGAGCACGAGCAGTACTTC. Amino acid sequence: CASRRTGEHEQYF.

The chain is built from TRBV30 and TRBJ2-2; TRBD2 is a possible D gene (6 bases). Germline V gives CDR1 GTSNPN, CDR2 SVGIG (reference sequence). The CDR3 consists of 13 residues. Trimming cost V 4 bases and J 7 bases, with 13 bases left between them. As DNA, the CDR3 is TGTGCCTGGAAGACGGGACTTAGCGGGGAGCTGTTTTTT. Translation: CAWKTGLSGELFF.

The chain recombines TRBV2 with TRBJ2-7; no clear D gene. The CDR3 is 14 residues long. Trimming took 5 bases from V and 1 from J, leaving 12 bases between them. Germline V CDR1 and CDR2: SNHLY, FYNNEI. The CDR3 nucleotides read TGTGCCAGCAGTCCCTGGAGACGTTCCTACGAGCAGTACTTC. Translation: CASSPWRRSYEQYF.

Of note for this clone: The same CDR3 arises from other DNA sequences in this sample as well. The genes are TRBV29-1 and TRBJ2-3, with D perhaps matching TRBD2 (6 bases). Trimming cost V 6 bases and J 3 bases, with 16 bases left between them. Germline-derived CDR1 and CDR2 are SQVTM and ANQGSEA. This CDR3 has 14 amino acids. CDR3 nucleotide sequence: TGCAGCGTGGGCACGGGACTCCTGACAGATACGCAGTATTTT. Its protein product is CSVGTGLLTDTQYF.

V is TRBV29-1 and J is TRBJ1-1; D may be TRBD1 (6 bases). This CDR3 region has 14 residues. The ends were cut back, 2 bases at V and 4 bases at J, with 14 bases in the middle. Looked up from germline, CDR1 is SQVTM and CDR2 is ANQGSEA. The CDR3 sequence is CSVEPGVHSTEAFF. Written as DNA, the CDR3 is TGCAGCGTTGAACCAGGGGTTCATAGCACTGAAGCTTTCTTT. The whole variable domain, remainder taken from reference TRBV29-1 and TRBJ1-1, is SAVISQKPSRDICQRGTSLTIQCQVDSQVTMMFWYRQQPGQSLTLIATANQGSEATYESGFVIDKFPISRPNLTFSTLTVSNMSPEDSSIYLCSVEPGVHSTEAFFGQGTRLTVV.

This sequence joins TRBV25-1 and TRBJ1-1, with no clear D. Germline lookup yields CDR1 MGHDK and CDR2 SYGVNS. This CDR3 has 15 residues. V was shortened by 4 bases and J by 1 base, with 13 bases between the two germline ends. Written as DNA, the CDR3 is TGTGCCAGCAGTGGACCAGGCAGGCCGAACACTGAAGCTTTCTTT. Amino acid sequence: CASSGPGRPNTEAFF.

This chain links TRBV7-2 with TRBJ2-3; TRBD2 is a possible D gene (6 bases). The V gene's germline CDR1 is SGHTA and CDR2 FQGNSA. Deletions cut 5 bases from V and 6 bases from J, with 12 bases between. The length of the CDR3 is 13 residues. Here the CDR3 reads CASSRGELDTQYF. The DNA for the CDR3 is TGTGCCAGCAGCCGCGGGGAGTTGGATACGCAGTATTTT.

As for this clone: Other DNA sequences in this specimen translate into the identical CDR3. The J gene is TRBJ1-1, the V gene TRBV20-1, with unresolved D. CDR3 size: 10 residues. V lost 7 bases and J lost 1, with 4 bases in between. Germline V gives CDR1 DFQATT, CDR2 SNEGSKA (reference sequence). This CDR3 reads CSVGNTEAFF. In DNA, the CDR3 is TGCAGTGTGGGGAACACTGAAGCTTTCTTT.

The rearrangement links TRBV19 to TRBJ2-3, with a tentative D call TRBD1 (6 bases). Trimming shortened V by 3 bases and J by 1 base, and 14 bases separated the two germline ends. Germline lookup yields CDR1 LNHDA and CDR2 SQIVND (reference sequence). This CDR3 region has 16 residues. CDR3 amino acids: CASSMGRGFGTDTQYF. CDR3 DNA: TGTGCCAGTAGTATGGGCAGGGGATTCGGCACAGATACGCAGTATTTT.

J is TRBJ1-2 and V is TRBV2; D call uncertain. The CDR3 consists of 11 residues. Germline V lookup: CDR1 SNHLY, CDR2 FYNNEI. V gave up 10 bases and J gave up 4 bases, with 10 bases separating them. The CDR3 DNA follows: TGTGCCACTCGGGGAGGCTATGGCTACACCTTC. Protein: CATRGGYGYTF. The entire variable domain, with the rest obtained from reference TRBV2 and TRBJ1-2, is as follows: EPEVTQTPSHQVTQMGQEVILRCVPISNHLYFYWYRQILGQKVEFLVSFYNNEISEKSEIFDDQFSVERPDGSNFTLKIRSTKLEDSAMYFCATRGGYGYTFGSGTRLTVV.

In this sample, this clone turned up a few times. The chain employs TRBV9 and TRBJ2-3, with 7 positions matching TRBD1. V was clipped by 0 bases and J by 4 bases; unmatched bases: 5. Germline CDR1 and CDR2: SGDLS and YYNGEE. CDR3 length equals 15 residues. The CDR3 coding sequence is TGTGCCAGCAGCGTAGGGGCAGGGGGACCAGATACGCAGTATTTT. This encodes CASSVGAGGPDTQYF. The complete variable domain, with remaining parts taken from reference TRBV9 and TRBJ2-3, reads DSGVTQTPKHLITATGQRVTLRCSPRSGDLSVYWYQQSLDQGLQFLIQYYNGEERAKGNILERFSAQQFPDLHSELNLSSLELGDSALYFCASSVGAGGPDTQYFGPGTRLTVL.

The chain joins TRBV9 to TRBJ1-5; D not resolved. The V and J ends lost 5 bases and 1 base respectively, with 7 bases between them. Germline CDR1 SGDLS, CDR2 YYNGEE. The CDR3 runs to 13 residues. The CDR3 here is CASSETSNQPQHF. Here the CDR3 DNA reads TGTGCCAGCAGTGAAACAAGCAATCAGCCCCAGCATTTT.

The rearrangement joins TRBV18 to TRBJ2-4; possibly TRBD2 for D (5 bases). CDR3 length: 14 amino acids. The germline V gene encodes CDR1 KGHSH and CDR2 LQKENI. The ends were cut back, 0 bases at V and 8 bases at J, with 11 bases in the middle. The CDR3 DNA reads as TGTGCCAGCTCACCACCCCGACCACTAGACATTCAGTACTTC. The encoded protein is CASSPPRPLDIQYF.

This clone was seen a few times. The CDR3 DNA follows: TGTGCCAGCAGCCCAGGACAGATCTCTGGGGCCAACGTCCTGACTTTC. Translated: CASSPGQISGANVLTF. The chain combines TRBV27 with TRBJ2-6; tentatively, D is TRBD1 (6 bases). Germline CDR1 reads MNHEY; CDR2 reads SMNVEV (reference sequence). CDR3 size: 16 residues. Trimming removed 6 bases at V and 0 bases at J, with 12 bases between.

This clone was detected a few times. V usage is TRBV4-1 and J usage is TRBJ1-5, with 9 bases aligning to TRBD1. Germline CDR1 and CDR2: MGHRA and YSYEKL. The CDR3 covers 15 residues. V shed 6 bases, J shed 5 bases, and the junction held 8 bases outside the gene matches. Here the CDR3 reads CASRQTGGRDQPQHF. The CDR3 DNA follows: TGCGCCAGCAGGCAAACAGGGGGCAGAGATCAGCCCCAGCATTTT.

This clone was observed a few times. The chain is built from TRBV9 and TRBJ1-2; 7 bases agree with TRBD1. CDR1 and CDR2 (germline): SGDLS, YYNGEE. Trimming cost V 4 bases and J 7 bases; bases outside gene matches: 10. The CDR3 has 14 amino acids. The CDR3 spells CASSMRQGTSGYTF. For the CDR3, the DNA is TGTGCCAGCAGCATGCGACAGGGAACGTCTGGCTACACCTTC.

This clone has a handful of counts. The chain has TRBV29-1 and TRBJ2-3, with D uncertain. Germline loops: CDR1 SQVTM, CDR2 ANQGSEA. Trimming cost V 6 bases and J 6 bases, with 16 bases left between them. The CDR3 consists of 13 residues. The CDR3 loop reads CSVSQVLRDTQYF. CDR3 DNA: TGCAGCGTCAGCCAGGTATTAAGGGATACGCAGTATTTT.

This clone was seen many times. The gene calls are TRBV29-1 and TRBJ2-4, with D tentatively TRBD1 (6 bases). There are 12 residues in the CDR3. V was trimmed by 5 bases and J by 7 bases, leaving 12 bases between them. Germline CDR1 reads SQVTM; CDR2 reads ANQGSEA. DNA of the CDR3: TGCAGCGTTAGGGGGTCGAATAACATTCAGTACTTC. It is translated as CSVRGSNNIQYF.

This clone occurred a few times. This rearrangement joins TRBV9 to TRBJ1-5, with D maybe TRBD1 (6 bases). V lost 3 bases and J 3 bases, leaving 16 bases between the germline ends. The V gene's germline CDR1 is SGDLS and CDR2 YYNGEE. This CDR3 is built from 16 residues. This CDR3 is CASSAGFGTNNQPQHF. CDR3 sequence (DNA): TGTGCCAGCAGCGCAGGTTTCGGGACAAACAATCAGCCCCAGCATTTT.

This clone was recorded a few times. The V gene is TRBV4-3, the J gene TRBJ1-1; D gene ambiguous. V lost 3 bases and J 1 base, leaving 6 bases between the germline ends. The CDR3 contains 13 residues. Germline CDR1 reads LGHNA; CDR2 reads YSLEER. The CDR3 loop is CASSQLRNTEAFF. For the CDR3, the DNA is TGCGCCAGCAGCCAGCTCAGGAACACTGAAGCTTTCTTT.

J is TRBJ1-5 and V is TRBV7-2, with 8 bases fitting TRBD1. Looked up from germline, CDR1 is SGHTA and CDR2 is FQGNSA. After removal of 5 bases from V and 0 bases from J, the junction contained 6 bases not matched to a gene. The CDR3 is 16 amino acids. The CDR3 bases are TGTGCCAGCAGCAAAAGGACAGGGCTTAGCAATCAGCCCCAGCATTTT. Translation gives CASSKRTGLSNQPQHF.

This clone was counted a few times. V usage is TRBV7-3 and J usage is TRBJ2-1; 11 bases are a match to TRBD2. This CDR3 contains 15 residues. The V segment lost 4 bases and the J segment 8 bases; nucleotides outside the gene matches: 7. Germline V gives CDR1 SGHTA, CDR2 FQGTGA. This chain's CDR3 is CASSSGTSGRDEQFF. CDR3 nucleotides: TGTGCCAGCAGCTCCGGGACTAGCGGAAGGGATGAGCAGTTCTTC.

Details on this clone: Different DNA sequences within this sample yield the same CDR3. The V gene is TRBV14, the J gene TRBJ2-7; unclear D gene. The CDR3 runs to 12 residues. Trimming shortened V by 1 base and J by 4 bases, and 5 bases separated the two germline ends. In germline, CDR1 is SGHDN, CDR2 FVKESK. The CDR3 nucleotides are TGTGCCAGCAGCCAAGTCGGTTACGAGCAGTACTTC. This sequence encodes CASSQVGYEQYF.

This clone was observed a few times. The CDR3 sequence: CASSDRVGSGELFF. CDR3 bases: TGTGCCAGCAGCGATCGGGTTGGTTCCGGGGAGCTGTTTTTT. The chain carries TRBV7-2 and TRBJ2-2; D is uncertain. Germline lookup yields CDR1 SGHTA and CDR2 FQGNSA. The CDR3 extends over 14 amino acids. Trimming left V 5 bases short and J 6 bases short, with 13 bases between.

The chain is built from TRBV10-3 and TRBJ2-1; 11 bases are shared with TRBD2. This CDR3 spans 15 amino acids. With 4 bases clipped from V and 7 bases from J, the junction kept 6 bases outside the gene matches. Germline-derived CDR1 and CDR2 are ENHRY and SYGVKD. The CDR3 DNA follows: TGTGCCATCAGTGGTTTAGCGGGAGGGCCGAATGAGCAGTTCTTC. It specifies CAISGLAGGPNEQFF.

This clone was seen a handful of times. The V call is TRBV29-1, the J call TRBJ1-5; 8 bases agree with TRBD1. Germline trimming cut 7 bases from V and 2 bases from J; bases unmatched to any gene: 7. The CDR3 has 14 residues. CDR1 and CDR2 (germline): SQVTM, ANQGSEA. CDR3 in amino acids: CSANRGKGNQPQHF. CDR3 bases: TGCAGCGCGAACAGGGGGAAGGGCAATCAGCCCCAGCATTTT. Full variable domain (outside the CDR3, taken from reference TRBV29-1 and TRBJ1-5): SAVISQKPSRDICQRGTSLTIQCQVDSQVTMMFWYRQQPGQSLTLIATANQGSEATYESGFVIDKFPISRPNLTFSTLTVSNMSPEDSSIYLCSANRGKGNQPQHFGDGTRLSIL.

V usage is TRBV9 and J usage is TRBJ2-7, with 8 nucleotides matching TRBD1. J gave up 5 bases and V 3 bases, and 10 bases lay outside the gene matches. The CDR3 has 15 amino acids. CDR1 and CDR2 from the germline V gene are SGDLS and YYNGEE. CDR3 loop: CASSARSGGLNEQYF. The CDR3 bases are TGTGCCAGCAGCGCCCGATCAGGGGGCTTGAACGAGCAGTACTTC.

The chain links TRBV7-7 to TRBJ2-5, with D possibly TRBD2 on 5 matching bases. Germline lookup yields CDR1 SSHAT and CDR2 FNYEAQ (reference sequence). This CDR3 contains 15 residues. V gave up 2 bases and J gave up 4 bases, with 14 bases separating them. The CDR3 is CASSLNSGVSETQYF. The CDR3 nucleotides read TGTGCCAGCAGCTTAAATTCCGGGGTTTCAGAGACCCAGTACTTC.

The table lists this clone with a few counts. The rearrangement uses TRBV13 and TRBJ1-2; tentative D call: TRBD1 (5 bases). The CDR3 consists of 14 residues. The germline CDR1 and CDR2 sequences are PRHDT and FYEKMQ (reference sequence). With 3 bases removed from V and 5 bases from J, the gap between germline ends came to 13 bases. CDR3 amino acids: CASSFYGTPYGYTF. The CDR3 DNA sequence: TGTGCCAGCAGCTTTTACGGGACCCCTTATGGCTACACCTTC.

The chain carries TRBV9 and TRBJ2-1, with unresolved D. Germline CDR1 is SGDLS and CDR2 is YYNGEE. The CDR3 extends over 12 amino acids. Trimming left V 0 bases short and J 8 bases short, with 6 bases between. CDR3 amino acids: CASSVEGYEQFF. The DNA of the CDR3 is TGTGCCAGCAGCGTAGAGGGATATGAGCAGTTCTTC.

Turning to this clone: In the same sample, other DNA sequences code for this CDR3. V and J are TRBV7-9 and TRBJ2-3; D remains ambiguous. The V and J ends lost 2 bases and 6 bases respectively, with 9 bases between them. The CDR3 covers 13 residues. Germline lookup yields CDR1 SEHNR and CDR2 FQNEAQ (reference sequence). CDR3 sequence: CASSLSGADTQYF. The CDR3 nucleotides are TGTGCCAGCAGCTTATCTGGCGCGGATACGCAGTATTTT.

The chain combines TRBV11-2 with TRBJ1-4; no firm D call. The CDR3 length is 14 residues. Trimming pared 2 bases from V and 2 bases from J, leaving 6 bases between. CDR1 SGHAT and CDR2 FQNNGV come from the germline V gene. The CDR3 spells CASSLRITNEKLFF. In nucleotides, the CDR3 is TGTGCCAGCAGCTTACGAATTACTAATGAAAAACTGTTTTTT.